The 13 T cell receptor beta chains given below trace back to one sample, sequenced in a study of T cells after posttransplantation cyclophosphamide. Produced via immunoSEQ multiplex PCR; TCRdb's table is partial and in-frame only. Found here are about 21,000 clones, roughly 98% of them singletons; the top ten hold about 0.14%. Sample: naive CD8+ T cells sorted from PBMCs. These receptors all come from a man aged 40-55 years in good health, CMV-negative, and a related stem cell transplant donor.

The J gene is TRBJ1-2, the V gene TRBV7-9, with no clear D. Trimming stripped 1 base from V and 9 bases from J, with 9 bases between. The CDR3 is 12 residues long. Germline V gene data show CDR1 as SEHNR and CDR2 as FQNEAQ (reference sequence). This CDR3 reads CASSLGVVRYTF. The DNA of the CDR3 is TGTGCCAGCAGCTTAGGAGTGGTCCGCTACACCTTC.

This clone was found once. This chain links TRBV7-2 with TRBJ2-7, with 9 bases that match TRBD2. The V and J ends lost 4 bases and 1 base, in that order; junction bases with no gene match: 5. The germline gives CDR1 SGHTA, CDR2 FQGNSA. The CDR3 has 15 residues. CDR3 in DNA: TGTGCCAGCAGCTCTTTTAGCGGGGGATCCTACGAGCAGTACTTC. This gives the protein CASSSFSGGSYEQYF.

The J gene is TRBJ2-1, the V gene TRBV9; TRBD1 matches 8 bases. The germline CDR1 and CDR2 sequences are SGDLS and YYNGEE. J was trimmed by 2 bases and V by 0 bases; bases with no gene match: 10. The CDR3 has 18 amino acids. CDR3 loop: CASSVVHGGRGPYNEQFF. As DNA, the CDR3 is TGTGCCAGCAGCGTAGTTCACGGGGGCAGGGGGCCCTACAATGAGCAGTTCTTC.

The rearrangement uses TRBV7-9 and TRBJ2-5, with 8 nucleotides matching TRBD2. J was trimmed by 1 base and V by 1 base; bases with no gene match: 5. Per germline, CDR1 SEHNR and CDR2 FQNEAQ (reference sequence). CDR3 length: 16 amino acids. The CDR3 region has the DNA TGTGCCAGCAGCTTAGGTGGTAGCGGGATCCAAGAGACCCAGTACTTC. It translates to CASSLGGSGIQETQYF.

The rearrangement uses TRBV11-3 and TRBJ2-1, with D hard to call. CDR1 and CDR2 from the germline V gene are SGHNT and YENEEA. The CDR3 spans 13 residues. V was pared by 2 bases and J by 5 bases, with 7 bases between. CDR3 residues: CASSLSPDNEQFF. CDR3 DNA sequence: TGTGCCAGCAGCTTAAGCCCTGACAATGAGCAGTTCTTC.

The rearrangement joins TRBV4-1 to TRBJ2-7; 7 nucleotides line up with TRBD2. V was clipped by 4 bases and J by 3 bases; unmatched bases: 9. The CDR3 contains 15 residues. Germline V gene data show CDR1 as MGHRA and CDR2 as YSYEKL. The CDR3 spells CASSPHGSGVYEQYF. In nucleotides, the CDR3 is TGCGCCAGCAGCCCCCATGGAAGCGGGGTCTACGAGCAGTACTTC.

The chain carries TRBV4-1 and TRBJ2-1; 9 bases agree with TRBD2. CDR1 and CDR2 (germline): MGHRA, YSYEKL. V lost 7 bases and J lost 0; bases outside the gene matches: 7. This CDR3 comprises 16 residues. CDR3 nucleotides: TGCGCCAGCACCGACTTTAGCGGGGGCTCCTACAATGAGCAGTTCTTC. Its translation: CASTDFSGGSYNEQFF.

This chain uses TRBV6-5 with TRBJ2-3; 8 nucleotides line up with TRBD2. Germline loops: CDR1 MNHEY, CDR2 SVGAGI. The trim removed 2 bases at V and 5 bases at J, leaving 6 bases unmatched. This CDR3 has 15 residues. In nucleotides, the CDR3 is TGTGCCAGCAGTTACCTAGCGGGTGAGGGAGATACGCAGTATTTT. It codes for CASSYLAGEGDTQYF.

The rearrangement links TRBV7-9 to TRBJ2-1; 7 bases line up with TRBD2. Germline V gene data show CDR1 as SEHNR and CDR2 as FQNEAQ (reference sequence). The J segment lost 5 bases and the V segment lost 7 bases, leaving 11 bases of the junction unmatched. This CDR3 has 15 residues. CDR3 in DNA: TGTGCCAGCACCCCGGGGGGAGGGCTAGACAATGAGCAGTTCTTC. It encodes CASTPGGGLDNEQFF.

This chain connects TRBV28 to TRBJ2-7; tentatively, D is TRBD1 (5 bases). The V gene lost 6 bases and the J gene lost 1 base, with 10 bases spanning the gap. The CDR3 is made up of 13 amino acids. The V gene's germline CDR1 is MDHEN and CDR2 SYDVKM. The DNA for the CDR3 is TGTGCCAGCAGCCCCAGGGTATCCTACGAGCAGTACTTC. Residues: CASSPRVSYEQYF.

V gene TRBV4-2 combines with J gene TRBJ1-3; D is unresolved. The length of the CDR3 is 17 residues. The germline V and J ends were trimmed by 1 base and 0 bases, with 13 bases remaining between them. Germline CDR1 and CDR2: LGHNA and YNFKEQ. The CDR3 protein is CASSQVTEAYSGNTIYF. The CDR3 region has the DNA TGTGCCAGCAGCCAAGTCACAGAAGCCTACTCTGGAAACACCATATATTTT.

The V gene is TRBV9, the J gene TRBJ2-4; possibly TRBD2 for D (5 bases). Trimming cost V 3 bases and J 6 bases, with 13 bases left between them. Germline CDR1 is SGDLS and CDR2 is YYNGEE. This CDR3 comprises 14 residues. DNA of the CDR3: TGTGCCAGCAGCGGATCCCAGAGGGCAAACATTCAGTACTTC. Amino acid sequence: CASSGSQRANIQYF.

This sequence joins TRBV19 and TRBJ1-1; 8 bases map to TRBD1. J gave up 1 base and V 5 bases, and 9 bases lay outside the gene matches. The length of the CDR3 is 16 residues. Germline V gives CDR1 LNHDA, CDR2 SQIVND (reference sequence). CDR3 nucleotide sequence: TGTGCCAGTAGTGGACCAGGGGGCTCGGAGAACACTGAAGCTTTCTTT. This codes for CASSGPGGSENTEAFF. The whole variable domain, remainder taken from reference TRBV19 and TRBJ1-1, is DGGITQSPKYLFRKEGQNVTLSCEQNLNHDAMYWYRQDPGQGLRLIYYSQIVNDFQKGDIAEGYSVSREKKESFPLTVTSAQKNPTAFYLCASSGPGGSENTEAFFGQGTRLTVV.